This entry lists 32 T cell receptor beta chains sequenced from one sample in a study of cytomegalovirus exposure and HLA in healthy donors. Primers: 60 Vbeta forward and 13 Jbeta reverse. TCRdb keeps only in-frame clones here, not all; method: immunoSEQ multiplex PCR. Among around 96,000 clones listed, under 80% were seen once. Sequencing input: PBMCs. The receptors stem from a man aged 25 to 45 in good health and CMV-seropositive.

The rearrangement joins TRBV7-2 to TRBJ1-5; the D is unclear. With 2 bases removed from V and 4 bases from J, the gap between germline ends came to 12 bases. The CDR3 spans 15 residues. From germline, CDR1 is SGHTA and CDR2 FQGNSA. The CDR3 reads CASSLQNSPNQPQHF. The CDR3 bases are TGTGCCAGCAGCTTACAAAACAGTCCAAATCAGCCCCAGCATTTT.

This clone was seen a few times. This chain joins TRBV11-1 and TRBJ2-3; 14 bases agree with TRBD2. CDR1 is SGHAT, CDR2 FQDESV, per germline (reference sequence). Losses at the gene ends were 4 bases for V and 4 bases for J; bases not matched to a gene: 1. This CDR3 comprises 15 residues. This CDR3 is CASSSTSGGADTQYF. As DNA, the CDR3 is TGTGCCAGCAGCTCGACTAGCGGGGGGGCAGATACGCAGTATTTT. Combining the CDR3 with reference TRBV11-1 and TRBJ2-3 gives the whole variable domain EAEVAQSPRYKITEKSQAVAFWCDPISGHATLYWYRQILGQGPELLVQFQDESVVDDSQLPKDRFSAERLKGVDSTLKIQPAELGDSAMYLCASSSTSGGADTQYFGPGTRLTVL.

The chain uses TRBV5-1 and TRBJ2-7; D possibly corresponds to TRBD1 (6 bases). Germline CDR1 SGHRS, CDR2 YFSETQ. This CDR3 comprises 15 residues. Trimming stripped 6 bases from V and 2 bases from J, with 18 bases between. The CDR3 protein is CASTPSGQWTYEQYF. The CDR3 DNA sequence: TGCGCCAGCACCCCCTCAGGACAGTGGACCTACGAGCAGTACTTC.

The V and J genes are TRBV4-2 and TRBJ2-7, with D possibly TRBD2 on 5 matching bases. The ends were cut back, 3 bases at V and 4 bases at J, with 10 bases in the middle. Germline V gene data show CDR1 as LGHNA and CDR2 as YNFKEQ. The length of the CDR3 is 13 residues. DNA for the CDR3: TGTGCCAGCAGCCATTTTTGGGAGTACGAGCAGTACTTC. It translates to CASSHFWEYEQYF.

This clone was recorded once. The chain is built from TRBV2 and TRBJ1-1; 8 nucleotides match TRBD1. CDR3 size: 14 residues. Trimming cost V 6 bases and J 3 bases; bases outside gene matches: 6. Per germline, CDR1 SNHLY and CDR2 FYNNEI. Written as DNA, the CDR3 is TGTGCCAGCAGACAGGGGGATGGGTACACTGAAGCTTTCTTT. Translating gives CASRQGDGYTEAFF. The full variable domain, its missing parts supplied by reference TRBV2 and TRBJ1-1, is EPEVTQTPSHQVTQMGQEVILRCVPISNHLYFYWYRQILGQKVEFLVSFYNNEISEKSEIFDDQFSVERPDGSNFTLKIRSTKLEDSAMYFCASRQGDGYTEAFFGQGTRLTVV.

The chain recombines TRBV19 with TRBJ1-5; TRBD1 aligns across 7 bases. Unmatched junction bases numbered 4, after V lost 4 bases and J lost 1 base. The CDR3 totals 15 residues. Germline CDR1 LNHDA, CDR2 SQIVND (reference sequence). CDR3 in DNA: TGTGCCAGTAGTACAGGGACAGCCAGCAATCAGCCCCAGCATTTT. Translation: CASSTGTASNQPQHF.

The chain carries TRBV7-9 and TRBJ2-5, with 7 bases fitting TRBD2. The CDR3 extends over 17 amino acids. After removal of 4 bases from V and 1 base from J, the junction contained 12 bases not matched to a gene. Looked up from germline, CDR1 is SEHNR and CDR2 is FQNEAQ (reference sequence). CDR3 in DNA: TGTGCCAGCAGCTCTAGGTTTGGTAGCGGGCCCCAAGAGACCCAGTACTTC. Its translation is CASSSRFGSGPQETQYF.

The chain uses TRBV4-3 and TRBJ2-7; 8 positions match TRBD1. CDR3 length equals 14 residues. Germline loops: CDR1 LGHNA, CDR2 YSLEER. The V segment lost 5 bases and the J segment 0 bases; nucleotides outside the gene matches: 3. In DNA form, the CDR3 reads TGCGCCAGCAGCTTCGGGACAGGCTCCTACGAGCAGTACTTC. It translates to CASSFGTGSYEQYF.

The genes are TRBV2 and TRBJ1-4; 10 nucleotides align to TRBD1. CDR3 length: 13 residues. Germline V gives CDR1 SNHLY, CDR2 FYNNEI. Unmatched junction bases numbered 2, after V lost 6 bases and J lost 7 bases. This CDR3 reads CASSRDRGEKLFF. The CDR3 nucleotides are TGTGCCAGCAGCCGGGACAGGGGTGAAAAACTGTTTTTT.

The V call is TRBV27, the J call TRBJ2-2, with a possible D match to TRBD2 (5 bases). The CDR3 sequence is 15 residues long. Germline V CDR1 and CDR2: MNHEY, SMNVEV (reference sequence). Between the trimmed V and J ends, which lost 5 bases and 4 bases, there was a span of 14 bases. This CDR3 is CASSPTPGITGELFF. As DNA, the CDR3 is TGTGCCAGCAGTCCCACTCCGGGGATCACCGGGGAGCTGTTTTTT.

The rearrangement joins TRBV7-9 to TRBJ1-2; the match to TRBD1 covers 7 bases. This CDR3 has 14 amino acids. Germline values: CDR1 SEHNR, CDR2 FQNEAQ (reference sequence). With 7 bases clipped from V and 1 base from J, the junction kept 6 bases outside the gene matches. In DNA form, the CDR3 reads TGTGCCAGCATCTCCCGGGACAGTAACTATGGCTACACCTTC. Translated: CASISRDSNYGYTF. Variable domain in full (rest from reference TRBV7-9 and TRBJ1-2): DTGVSQNPRHKITKRGQNVTFRCDPISEHNRLYWYRQTLGQGPEFLTYFQNEAQLEKSRLLSDRFSAERPKGSFSTLEIQRTEQGDSAMYLCASISRDSNYGYTFGSGTRLTVV.

J is TRBJ2-3 and V is TRBV9, with 13 bases identical to TRBD2. The junction had 7 bases not matched to a gene; V was cut back by 0 bases and J by 6 bases. CDR1 and CDR2 from the germline V gene are SGDLS and YYNGEE. The CDR3 contains 17 residues. DNA for the CDR3: TGTGCCAGCAGCGTAGAGGGGACTAGCGGGGTTTGGGATACGCAGTATTTT. It translates to CASSVEGTSGVWDTQYF.

Only one count was recorded for this clone. This chain links TRBV2 with TRBJ2-5; 12 bases are a match to TRBD2. J lost 1 base, V lost 4 bases, and 4 bases had no gene match. CDR3 size: 16 residues. Germline V gene lookup returns CDR1 SNHLY and CDR2 FYNNEI. The CDR3 loop is CASSVWTSGVQETQYF. The CDR3 bases are TGTGCCAGCAGTGTGTGGACTAGCGGGGTCCAAGAGACCCAGTACTTC.

This chain uses TRBV2 with TRBJ1-5; 11 bases fit TRBD1. V lost 6 bases, J lost 0 bases, and 1 base stayed unmatched. The CDR3 is made up of 15 amino acids. Germline V gene lookup returns CDR1 SNHLY and CDR2 FYNNEI. This chain's CDR3 is CASRDRGHSNQPQHF. The CDR3 DNA sequence: TGTGCCAGCAGGGACAGGGGGCATAGCAATCAGCCCCAGCATTTT.

This clone has more than one count but fewer than ten. This chain links TRBV4-3 with TRBJ1-2; 7 bases line up with TRBD1. This CDR3 is 15 amino acids long. V dropped 0 bases and J dropped 2; count of bases not matched to a gene: 3. Germline V gene lookup returns CDR1 LGHNA and CDR2 YSLEER. CDR3 DNA: TGCGCCAGCAGCCAAGAGTGGGGACAGAACTATGGCTACACCTTC. This sequence encodes CASSQEWGQNYGYTF.

J is TRBJ2-1 and V is TRBV5-4, with D possibly matching TRBD2 (7 bases). The CDR3 totals 16 residues. Germline values: CDR1 SGHNT, CDR2 YYREEE (reference sequence). Trimming pared 6 bases from V and 3 bases from J, leaving 19 bases between. The CDR3 here is CASTPRGGGYYNEQFF. The CDR3 DNA reads TGTGCCAGCACCCCGAGGGGGGGCGGCTACTACAATGAGCAGTTCTTC. The variable domain in full, completed from reference TRBV5-4 and TRBJ2-1, reads ETGVTQSPTHLIKTRGQQVTLRCSSQSGHNTVSWYQQALGQGPQFIFQYYREEENGRGNFPPRFSGLQFPNYSSELNVNALELDDSALYLCASTPRGGGYYNEQFFGPGTRLTVL.

The rearrangement joins TRBV6-6 to TRBJ1-4; D gene unclear. Germline CDR1 and CDR2: MNHNY and SVGAGI (reference sequence). CDR3 length: 13 residues. V lost 6 bases, J lost 7 bases, and 12 bases lay in between. The CDR3 spells CASSAGLVEKLFF. The CDR3 bases are TGTGCCAGCAGCGCGGGGTTGGTTGAAAAACTGTTTTTT.

The chain is built from TRBV28 and TRBJ1-3, with D unclear. CDR1 is MDHEN and CDR2 is SYDVKM in the germline V gene. This CDR3 spans 13 amino acids. Trimming took 10 bases from V and 0 from J, leaving 10 bases between them. CDR3 loop: CATSVHSGNTIYF. The CDR3 nucleotides read TGTGCCACCTCAGTGCACTCTGGAAACACCATATATTTT.

This chain links TRBV27 with TRBJ1-1, with D possibly matching TRBD1 (6 bases). Germline values: CDR1 MNHEY, CDR2 SMNVEV (reference sequence). The CDR3 covers 15 residues. V was clipped by 6 bases and J by 0 bases, with 14 bases between them. CDR3 sequence (DNA): TGTGCCAGCAGACCCTGGGGGACATTGAACACTGAAGCTTTCTTT. It translates to CASRPWGTLNTEAFF.

This chain uses TRBV4-1 with TRBJ1-6, with D perhaps matching TRBD1 (6 bases). Trimming shortened V by 6 bases and J by 0 bases, and 12 bases separated the two germline ends. CDR1 and CDR2 from the germline V gene are MGHRA and YSYEKL. This CDR3 has 16 amino acids. Here the CDR3 DNA reads TGCGCCAGCAGTCGAGACAGGAGCTCCTATAATTCACCCCTCCACTTT. The encoded protein is CASSRDRSSYNSPLHF.

V is TRBV19 and J is TRBJ2-5, with 7 nucleotides matching TRBD1. The CDR3 runs 15 residues. V lost 4 bases and J lost 0; bases outside the gene matches: 5. The germline gives CDR1 LNHDA, CDR2 SQIVND (reference sequence). CDR3: CASSNWGQNQETQYF. The CDR3 DNA sequence: TGTGCCAGTAGTAACTGGGGACAGAACCAAGAGACCCAGTACTTC.

This clone was observed once. The chain is built from TRBV5-6 and TRBJ1-6, with D tentatively TRBD1 (5 bases). The CDR3 is 15 amino acids. Per germline, CDR1 SGHDT and CDR2 YYEEEE. V lost 4 bases and J lost 5, with 13 bases in between. CDR3 nucleotides: TGTGCCAGCAGCCTGTTGGGGGGGAATAATTCACCCCTCCACTTT. Its protein is CASSLLGGNNSPLHF.

The gene calls are TRBV7-9 and TRBJ1-1, with a tentative D call TRBD1 (6 bases). Trimming stripped 2 bases from V and 2 bases from J, with 9 bases between. CDR1 SEHNR and CDR2 FQNEAQ come from the germline V gene (reference sequence). The CDR3 spans 14 residues. CDR3 protein: CASSLPGHNTEAFF. The CDR3, as DNA: TGTGCCAGCAGCTTACCGGGACACAACACTGAAGCTTTCTTT.

This clone was seen once. This chain connects TRBV30 to TRBJ1-5, with D tentatively TRBD1 (5 bases). Germline assignment: CDR1 GTSNPN and CDR2 SVGIG (reference sequence). This CDR3 has 13 amino acids. V lost 4 bases to trimming and J lost 2 bases, with 9 bases between them. The CDR3 is CAWNAGRNQPQHF. CDR3 coding DNA: TGTGCCTGGAACGCGGGGCGCAATCAGCCCCAGCATTTT.

The J gene is TRBJ2-1, the V gene TRBV4-1; 7 bases agree with TRBD2. Losses at the gene ends were 6 bases for V and 9 bases for J; bases not matched to a gene: 5. Germline V gene sequence: CDR1 MGHRA, CDR2 YSYEKL. The CDR3 covers 12 residues. The CDR3, as DNA: TGCGCCAGCAGGGGAGGGGCAAGTGAGCAGTTCTTC. Its translation is CASRGGASEQFF.

CDR3 bases: TGTGCCAGCAGCCAGACAGAGTCGAACACCGGGGAGCTGTTTTTT. The encoded protein is CASSQTESNTGELFF. V and J are TRBV13 and TRBJ2-2; TRBD1 might be the D (5 bases). The CDR3 is made up of 15 amino acids. Deletions cut 5 bases from V and 0 bases from J, with 10 bases between. The germline gives CDR1 PRHDT, CDR2 FYEKMQ (reference sequence).

This chain uses TRBV27 with TRBJ2-3; TRBD1 might be the D (6 bases). The V end lost 6 bases, the J end lost 4 bases, and 11 bases lay between the germline ends. CDR1 and CDR2 (germline): MNHEY, SMNVEV (reference sequence). This CDR3 comprises 13 residues. In DNA form, the CDR3 reads TGTGCCAGCAGACAGGGATTTTCAGATACGCAGTATTTT. The encoded protein is CASRQGFSDTQYF.

This chain connects TRBV19 to TRBJ2-3; possible D gene TRBD2, 6 bases. Looked up from germline, CDR1 is LNHDA and CDR2 is SQIVND (reference sequence). V lost 0 bases and J 4 bases, leaving 17 bases between the germline ends. The CDR3 sequence is 17 residues long. This chain's CDR3 is CASSIDLVGLTADTQYF. The CDR3 DNA follows: TGTGCCAGTAGTATAGATCTAGTTGGACTAACGGCAGATACGCAGTATTTT. Drawing the rest from reference TRBV19 and TRBJ2-3, the complete variable domain is DGGITQSPKYLFRKEGQNVTLSCEQNLNHDAMYWYRQDPGQGLRLIYYSQIVNDFQKGDIAEGYSVSREKKESFPLTVTSAQKNPTAFYLCASSIDLVGLTADTQYFGPGTRLTVL.

This clone was detected only once. This chain joins TRBV27 and TRBJ2-2, with 9 bases fitting TRBD2. Germline V gene sequence: CDR1 MNHEY, CDR2 SMNVEV (reference sequence). Unmatched junction bases numbered 3, after V lost 6 bases and J lost 1 base. The CDR3 loop spans 15 amino acids. In nucleotides, the CDR3 is TGTGCCAGCAGGCCACTAGCGGGGAACACCGGGGAGCTGTTTTTT. Translated: CASRPLAGNTGELFF.

This clone has more than one count but fewer than ten. V and J are TRBV29-1 and TRBJ1-4; D is possibly TRBD1 (6 bases). Trimming took 8 bases from V and 3 from J, leaving 13 bases between them. CDR1 is SQVTM and CDR2 is ANQGSEA in the germline V gene. CDR3 size: 13 residues. Here the CDR3 reads CSFTGLANEKLFF. The CDR3 DNA sequence: TGCAGCTTCACAGGGTTGGCTAATGAAAAACTGTTTTTT.

The V and J genes are TRBV29-1 and TRBJ2-2; a possible D gene is TRBD2 (6 bases). This CDR3 has 14 amino acids. CDR1 is SQVTM and CDR2 is ANQGSEA in the germline V gene. The ends were cut back, 5 bases at V and 0 bases at J, with 10 bases in the middle. For the CDR3, the DNA is TGCAGCGTTATAGCGGAGACGAACACCGGGGAGCTGTTTTTT. Protein: CSVIAETNTGELFF.

The chain recombines TRBV11-2 with TRBJ1-3, with 10 nucleotides matching TRBD1. Germline V gene data show CDR1 as SGHAT and CDR2 as FQNNGV. The CDR3 runs to 16 residues. J lost 3 bases, V lost 3 bases, and 5 bases had no gene match. In nucleotides, the CDR3 is TGTGCCAGCAGCTTGCGACAGGGGGCCCGTGGAAACACCATATATTTT. Translated: CASSLRQGARGNTIYF. Filled out from reference TRBV11-2 and TRBJ1-3, the complete variable domain reads EAGVAQSPRYKIIEKRQSVAFWCNPISGHATLYWYQQILGQGPKLLIQFQNNGVVDDSQLPKDRFSAERLKGVDSTLKIQPAKLEDSAVYLCASSLRQGARGNTIYFGEGSWLTVV.